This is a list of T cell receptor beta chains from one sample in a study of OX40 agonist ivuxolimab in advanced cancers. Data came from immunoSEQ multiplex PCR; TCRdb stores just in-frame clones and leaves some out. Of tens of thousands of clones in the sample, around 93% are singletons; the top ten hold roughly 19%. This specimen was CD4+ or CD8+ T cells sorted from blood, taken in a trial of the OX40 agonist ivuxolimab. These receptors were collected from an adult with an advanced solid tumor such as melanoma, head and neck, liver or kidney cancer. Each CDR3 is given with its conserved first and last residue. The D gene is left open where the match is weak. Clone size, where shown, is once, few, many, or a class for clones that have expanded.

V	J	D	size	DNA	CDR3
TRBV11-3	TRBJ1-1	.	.	TGTGCCAGCAGCTTAGATTACACTGAAGCTTTCTTT	CASSLDYTEAFF
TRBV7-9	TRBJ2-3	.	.	TGTGCCAGCAGCCAGAGGACTAGCACAGATACGCAGTATTTT	CASSQRTSTDTQYF
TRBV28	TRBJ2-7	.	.	TGTGCCAGCAGTTTTTCGAGGGCAGGCACCTACGAGCAGTACTTC	CASSFSRAGTYEQYF
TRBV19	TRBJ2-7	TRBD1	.	TGTGCCAGTAGTATCGACAGGGGCAATTCCTACGAGCAGTACTTC	CASSIDRGNSYEQYF
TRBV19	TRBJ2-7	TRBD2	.	TGTGCCAGTAGTATCGGTAGCGGGGGCTCCTACGAGCAGTACTTC	CASSIGSGGSYEQYF
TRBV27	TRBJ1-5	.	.	TGTGCCAGCAGTTCATCGGGTCAGCCCCAGCATTTT	CASSSSGQPQHF
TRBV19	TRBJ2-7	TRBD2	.	TGTGCCAGTAGTATCGAGCGGGGAGTCTCCTACGAGCAGTACTTC	CASSIERGVSYEQYF
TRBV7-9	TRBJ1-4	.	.	TGTGCCAGCAGCTACAGCCCGGGACCGAAAACTAATGAAAAACTGTTTTTT	CASSYSPGPKTNEKLFF
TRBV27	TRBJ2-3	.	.	TGTGCCAGCAGTCTTCCGTCCACAGATACGCAGTATTTT	CASSLPSTDTQYF
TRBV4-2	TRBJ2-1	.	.	TGTGCCAGCAGCCAAGCTGACACCCACAATGAGCAGTTCTTC	CASSQADTHNEQFF
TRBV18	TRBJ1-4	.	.	TGTGCCAGCTCCCTGGATAATGAAAAACTGTTTTTT	CASSLDNEKLFF
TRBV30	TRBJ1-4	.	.	TGTGCCTGGAGTGTACGATTGGCAGCAACTAATGAAAAACTGTTTTTT	CAWSVRLAATNEKLFF
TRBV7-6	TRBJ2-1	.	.	TGTGCCAGCAGCTTTGGGCCTAGCTCCTACAATGAGCAGTTCTTC	CASSFGPSSYNEQFF
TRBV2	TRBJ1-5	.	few	TGTGCCAGCAGTGATGGGCAGCCCCAGCATTTT	CASSDGQPQHF
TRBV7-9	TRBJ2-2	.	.	TGTGCCAGCAGCTACTACACGGACACCGGGGAGCTGTTTTTT	CASSYYTDTGELFF
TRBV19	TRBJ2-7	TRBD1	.	TGTGCCAGTAGTACCGGACAGGGGGGAGGCTACGAGCAGTACTTC	CASSTGQGGGYEQYF
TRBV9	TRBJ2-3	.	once	TGTGCCAGCAGCGTAGGGTCGGGTCTCACGCAGTATTTT	CASSVGSGLTQYF
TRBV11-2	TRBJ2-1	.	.	TGTGCCAGCAGCCAACTTATAGAGGGTTCAAAGGGGGAGCAGTTCTTC	CASSQLIEGSKGEQFF
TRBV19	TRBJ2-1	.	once	TGTGCCAGTAGCCCTGCACAGCTACCCTACAATGAGCAGTTCTTC	CASSPAQLPYNEQFF
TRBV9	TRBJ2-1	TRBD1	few	TGTGCCAGCAGCCCTGAGCCGGGCAGGGGGCGCCACGAGCAGTTCTTC	CASSPEPGRGRHEQFF
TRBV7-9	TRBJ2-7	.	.	TGTGCCAGCAGCCCCGACGGGAGCTCCTACGAGCAGTACTTC	CASSPDGSSYEQYF
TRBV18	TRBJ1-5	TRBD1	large	TGTGCCAGCTCACTCGGACAGGACTATCAGCCCCAGCATTTT	CASSLGQDYQPQHF
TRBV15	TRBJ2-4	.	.	TGTGCCACCAGCAGAGATCCTCTAGGGGGGGAGGCCAAAAACATTCAGTACTTC	CATSRDPLGGEAKNIQYF
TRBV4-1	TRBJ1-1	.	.	TGCGCCAGCAGCCAAGATCCAGGGGAGAACACTGAAGCTTTCTTT	CASSQDPGENTEAFF
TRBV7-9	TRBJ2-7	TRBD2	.	TGTGCCAGCAGCCCCCCTTTAGCGGGGCTCTCCTACGAGCAGTACTTC	CASSPPLAGLSYEQYF
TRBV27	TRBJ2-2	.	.	TGTGCCAGCAGTTTATACCCGAGCACCGGGGAGCTGTTTTTT	CASSLYPSTGELFF
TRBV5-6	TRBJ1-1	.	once	TGTGCCAGCAGCTTGGCCGGGGGGGCCACTGAAGCTTTCTTT	CASSLAGGATEAFF
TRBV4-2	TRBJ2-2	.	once	TGTGCCAGCAGCCAAGGCACGGGGTACGGGGTAAACACCGGGGAGCTGTTTTTT	CASSQGTGYGVNTGELFF
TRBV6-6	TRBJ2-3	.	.	TGTGCCAGCATGGCCTTGGGAACAGATACGCAGTATTTT	CASMALGTDTQYF
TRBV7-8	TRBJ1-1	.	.	TGTGCCAGCAGCTTAGGGGGCTTGAACACTGAAGCTTTCTTT	CASSLGGLNTEAFF
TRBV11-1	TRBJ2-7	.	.	TGTGCCAGCAGCTTAGCTCTTCTCTACGAGCAGTACTTC	CASSLALLYEQYF
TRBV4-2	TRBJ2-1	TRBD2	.	TGTGCCAGCAGCCAAACGGGAGGGCCAGCCAATGAGCAGTTCTTC	CASSQTGGPANEQFF
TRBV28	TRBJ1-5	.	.	TGTGCCAGCAAGAACAGGGCATTGAGCAATCAGCCCCAGCATTTT	CASKNRALSNQPQHF
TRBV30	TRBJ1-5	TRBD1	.	TGTGCCTGGACCCCTCGGGGACAGGGCAGTCGTCAGCCCCAGCATTTT	CAWTPRGQGSRQPQHF
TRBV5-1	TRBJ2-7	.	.	TGCGCCAGCAGCTTGGCCCTAAGGGGTGAGTACTTC	CASSLALRGEYF
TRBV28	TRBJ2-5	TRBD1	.	TGTGCCAGCATAGGGACAGGGGGTTTGAAGACCCAGTACTTC	CASIGTGGLKTQYF
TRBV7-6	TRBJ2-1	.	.	TGTGCCAGCAGCTTTCGTCCGGGCGAGAGCTCCTACAATGAGCAGTTCTTC	CASSFRPGESSYNEQFF
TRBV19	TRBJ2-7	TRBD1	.	TGTGCCAGTAGCTACGGACAGGTCGAATACGAGCAGTACTTC	CASSYGQVEYEQYF
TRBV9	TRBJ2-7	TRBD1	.	TGTGCCAGCAGTGCCGGGACAGGGGGCAGTCAGCAGTACTTC	CASSAGTGGSQQYF
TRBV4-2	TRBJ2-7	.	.	TGTGCCAGCAGCCAAGGAGGCTCCTACGAGCAGTACTTC	CASSQGGSYEQYF
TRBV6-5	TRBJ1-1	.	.	TGTGCCAGCAGTTACTTCGCGGGAGCTTTCTTT	CASSYFAGAFF
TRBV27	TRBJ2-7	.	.	TGTGCCAGCAGCCCATGGTTTGACGACGAGCAGTACTTC	CASSPWFDDEQYF
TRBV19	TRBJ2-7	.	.	TGTGTCAGTAGTATAGGAATTCAGGTGAACGAGCAGTACTTC	CVSSIGIQVNEQYF
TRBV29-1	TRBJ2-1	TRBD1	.	TGCAGCGGACAGGGGGTGATGAATGAGCAGTTCTTC	CSGQGVMNEQFF
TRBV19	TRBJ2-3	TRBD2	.	TGTGCCAGTACCCCTTGGGGGACTAGCGGGAGTTCAGATACGCAGTATTTT	CASTPWGTSGSSDTQYF
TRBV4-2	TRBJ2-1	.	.	TGTGCCAGCACAAGGCGGAAGGGCAATGAGCAGTTCTTC	CASTRRKGNEQFF
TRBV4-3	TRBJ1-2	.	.	TGCGCCAGCAGCCAAGGGCTAGCCGGGGGCTATGGCTACACCTTC	CASSQGLAGGYGYTF
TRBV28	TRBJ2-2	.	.	TGTGCCAGCAGCCCCCTCAGGGCTGCCACCGGGGAGCTGTTTTTT	CASSPLRAATGELFF
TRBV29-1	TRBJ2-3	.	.	TGCAGCGTTGAAGGGTCGGGGTTCGCAGATACGCAGTATTTT	CSVEGSGFADTQYF